This T cell receptor beta chain was captured in a study of shared clonotypes between healthy human individuals. For this clone: What it binds is unknown.

Study observations and caveats: Sharing across four donors was highest in naive CD4 (around 5%) and lowest in memory CD8 (approximately 0.4%).

Assay: immunoSEQ multiplex PCR; the TCRdb copy retains only in-frame clones and omits some. The sample carries 1,500,000 or so clones, 97% to 99% recorded once. This TCR derives from a man between 25 and 39 years old in good health. Source material: naive CD4+ T cells sorted from blood. Subset noted: CD45RA+ positively selected.

The CDR3 bases are TGTGCCTGGAGTGCGTCCCGGACAGCTAATAGCAATCAGCCCCAGCATTTT. Translating it yields CAWSASRTANSNQPQHF. The chain carries TRBV30 and TRBJ1-5, with D perhaps TRBD1 (6 bases). The CDR3 sequence is 17 residues long. V shed 1 base and J shed 0 bases, with 16 bases lying between them. Germline CDR1 reads GTSNPN; CDR2 reads SVGIG (reference sequence).